The 12 T cell receptor beta chains in this list originate from one sample, sequenced in a study of blood T cell repertoires in COVID-19. Some clones are missing from TCRdb's copy, which holds only in-frame ones; the method was immunoSEQ multiplex PCR. The data contain over 50,000 clones, 80% to 90% of them singletons. Sequencing was performed on peripheral blood. The receptors stem from a human donor in a cohort sampled during active COVID-19.

The V and J genes are TRBV5-1 and TRBJ1-1, with TRBD1 identical over 7 bases. V lost 4 bases, J lost 3 bases, and 15 bases stayed unmatched. The germline V gene has CDR1 SGHRS and CDR2 YFSETQ. The CDR3 loop spans 17 amino acids. The CDR3, as DNA: TGCGCCAGCAGCCGACGTGGTTCGGGACAGATCGACACTGAAGCTTTCTTT. This encodes CASSRRGSGQIDTEAFF.

The chain has TRBV5-6 and TRBJ1-4; the match to TRBD1 covers 9 bases. This CDR3 comprises 19 residues. Germline values: CDR1 SGHDT, CDR2 YYEEEE. J lost 10 bases, V lost 0 bases, and 19 bases had no gene match. CDR3 protein: CASSLVRGNQRDREGKLFF. The CDR3 DNA sequence: TGTGCCAGCAGCTTGGTACGGGGTAATCAGAGGGACAGGGAGGGAAAACTGTTTTTT. The full variable domain, completed using reference TRBV5-6 and TRBJ1-4, is DAGVTQSPTHLIKTRGQQVTLRCSPKSGHDTVSWYQQALGQGPQFIFQYYEEEERQRGNFPDRFSGHQFPNYSSELNVNALLLGDSALYLCASSLVRGNQRDREGKLFFGSGTQLSVL.

The CDR3 DNA reads TGTGCCACCAGTGACCAGACTAGCGGGAGCACAGATACGCAGTATTTT. This gives the protein CATSDQTSGSTDTQYF. V gene TRBV24-1 combines with J gene TRBJ2-3, with 10 bases identical to TRBD2. This CDR3 has 16 amino acids. Germline values: CDR1 KGHDR, CDR2 SFDVKD. Losses at the gene ends were 4 bases for V and 0 bases for J; bases not matched to a gene: 3.

This chain joins TRBV27 and TRBJ2-1; 13 positions match TRBD2. This CDR3 spans 15 amino acids. V was pared by 5 bases and J by 5 bases, with 3 bases of the junction left unmatched. The germline V gene has CDR1 MNHEY and CDR2 SMNVEV (reference sequence). The CDR3 DNA follows: TGTGCCAGCAGTGGACTAGCGGGAGAAAACAATGAGCAGTTCTTC. Protein sequence: CASSGLAGENNEQFF.

The chain is built from TRBV2 and TRBJ1-2, with no clear D. The V end was cut by 1 base, the J end by 4 bases, with 7 bases between. From germline, CDR1 is SNHLY and CDR2 FYNNEI. This CDR3 has 13 residues. The CDR3 sequence is CASSEVHGYGYTF. The CDR3 nucleotides read TGTGCCAGCAGTGAAGTTCACGGCTATGGCTACACCTTC. The full variable domain, rest sourced from reference TRBV2 and TRBJ1-2, is EPEVTQTPSHQVTQMGQEVILRCVPISNHLYFYWYRQILGQKVEFLVSFYNNEISEKSEIFDDQFSVERPDGSNFTLKIRSTKLEDSAMYFCASSEVHGYGYTFGSGTRLTVV.

This clone was counted between two and nine times. The chain is built from TRBV2 and TRBJ1-4; 8 nucleotides line up with TRBD1. The CDR3 spans 16 residues. V gave up 6 bases and J gave up 2 bases; unmatched junction bases: 8. Per the germline V gene, CDR1 is SNHLY and CDR2 is FYNNEI. The CDR3 here is CASRGGQGRTNEKLFF. CDR3 sequence (DNA): TGTGCCAGCAGGGGAGGACAGGGACGGACTAATGAAAAACTGTTTTTT.

V usage is TRBV5-6 and J usage is TRBJ2-3; D is possibly TRBD1 (5 bases). V shed 0 bases and J shed 2 bases, with 13 bases lying between them. Germline V gene sequence: CDR1 SGHDT, CDR2 YYEEEE. CDR3 length equals 16 residues. The CDR3 region has the DNA TGTGCCAGCAGCTTGGACAAGCAGGGCCCCACAGATACGCAGTATTTT. Residues: CASSLDKQGPTDTQYF.

This clone is a singleton in its sample. This rearrangement joins TRBV9 to TRBJ1-4, with 7 bases that match TRBD1. The V gene's germline CDR1 is SGDLS and CDR2 YYNGEE. Unmatched junction bases numbered 5, after V lost 3 bases and J lost 12 bases. The CDR3 loop spans 12 amino acids. CDR3 coding DNA: TGTGCCAGCAGCGGAAACAGGGGAGAACTGTTTTTT. Its translation: CASSGNRGELFF.

The sample holds one count of this clone. The rearrangement uses TRBV9 and TRBJ2-4; TRBD1 agrees at 10 bases. Germline-derived CDR1 and CDR2 are SGDLS and YYNGEE. The trim removed 4 bases at V and 1 base at J, leaving 11 bases unmatched. The CDR3 length is 18 residues. The CDR3 DNA follows: TGTGCCAGCAGCCCGGGACAGGGGACGCCACGCGCCAAAAACATTCAGTACTTC. Translated: CASSPGQGTPRAKNIQYF.

The chain has TRBV2 and TRBJ2-1, with TRBD2 matching over 12 bases. This CDR3 has 15 amino acids. From germline, CDR1 is SNHLY and CDR2 FYNNEI. V trimming: 4 bases; J trimming: 9 bases; junction bases outside the gene matches: 7. The DNA of the CDR3 is TGTGCCAGCAGTGTTACGAGACTAGCGGGAGTTGAGCAGTTCTTC. As protein: CASSVTRLAGVEQFF.

The V and J genes are TRBV18 and TRBJ2-3, with D possibly being TRBD1 (6 bases). This CDR3 spans 14 amino acids. The germline gives CDR1 KGHSH, CDR2 LQKENI. V was trimmed by 6 bases and J by 3 bases, leaving 13 bases between them. The CDR3 sequence: CASSTGSGTDTQYF. CDR3 DNA: TGTGCCAGCTCCACAGGGTCCGGGACAGATACGCAGTATTTT.

This rearrangement joins TRBV14 to TRBJ1-1; weak D call: TRBD1 (5 bases). Per the germline V gene, CDR1 is SGHDN and CDR2 is FVKESK. The CDR3 is 13 residues long. V lost 7 bases and J lost 1, with 10 bases in between. CDR3 loop: CASTPGGNTEAFF. In DNA, the CDR3 is TGTGCCAGCACCCCGGGGGGGAACACTGAAGCTTTCTTT.